This T cell receptor beta chain is from a study of blood T cell repertoires in COVID-19. Study as a whole: Acute and convalescent COVID-19 specimens originated in the United States, Italy and Spain. The analysed material was cDNA or gDNA that came from T cells, B-cell-depleted T cells, or PBMCs.

Original data processing: Estimates of nucleated cell counts were drawn from the amplification of reference gene primers. Profiling relied on immunoSEQ multiplex PCR, and the TCRdb table lists in-frame clones only, not all of them. V, J and clone size derive from that table, while D and trimming were established from the DNA sequence. The profile covers some 250,000 clones, with around 85% appearing a single time and 6.2% taken by the ten largest. The germline V gene has CDR1 LGHNA and CDR2 YNFKEQ. This CDR3 spans 18 amino acids. The junction had 11 bases not matched to a gene; V was cut back by 1 base and J by 4 bases.

The receptor was isolated from a man between 60 and 70 years old with acute or convalescent COVID-19. The rearrangement joins TRBV4-2 to TRBJ1-4; TRBD1 aligns across 8 bases. The source material was peripheral blood. The DNA for the CDR3 is TGTGCCAGCAGCCAAGCTGGCAGGGGGCGTGGGGTTAATGAAAAACTGTTTTTT. Protein: CASSQAGRGRGVNEKLFF.